The 28 T cell receptor beta chains reported below all come from one sample, sequenced in a study of T cell repertoires in cytomegalovirus infection. TCRdb independently ran MiXCR on the reads; one entry per CDR3 protein. The sample holds approximately 320,000 distinct CDR3 sequences, 9.5% seen once. Source material: PBMCs. The receptors shown here come from a human donor in good health (CMV status not recorded). Some clones in this sample may be carry-over from other donors' samples.

Many counts were recorded for this clonotype. The gene calls are TRBV7-2 and TRBJ1-3; 7 bases agree with TRBD1. Germline-derived CDR1 and CDR2 are SGHTA and FQGNSA. V lost 5 bases, J lost 0 bases, and 7 bases stayed unmatched. The CDR3 length is 16 residues. CDR3 loop: CASSTGALISGNTIYF. In DNA, the CDR3 is TGTGCCAGCAGCACAGGGGCCTTAATCTCTGGAAACACCATATATTTT.

This clonotype showed up just a few times. The chain carries TRBV12-3 or TRBV12-4 and TRBJ1-5; tentative D call: TRBD1 (6 bases). The length of the CDR3 is 14 residues. Trimming cost V 7 bases and J 5 bases, with 15 bases left between them. Here the CDR3 reads CASTYTGTDQPQHF. The CDR3 coding sequence is TGTGCCAGCACTTATACAGGGACCGATCAGCCCCAGCATTTT.

This clonotype was found a few times. The chain combines TRBV6-5 with TRBJ1-2; D unclear. The CDR3 consists of 15 residues. Germline V lookup: CDR1 MNHEY, CDR2 SVGAGI. V lost 0 bases, J lost 4 bases, and 12 bases lay in between. This CDR3 reads CASSYSPGMGYGYTF. In nucleotides, the CDR3 is TGTGCCAGCAGTTACTCACCCGGGATGGGCTATGGCTACACCTTC.

The chain has TRBV29-1 and TRBJ1-1; D is undetermined. V gave up 7 bases and J gave up 0 bases, with 9 bases separating them. The CDR3 has 12 amino acids. Germline CDR1 is SQVTM and CDR2 is ANQGSEA. CDR3 region: CSGLQVNTEAFF. For the CDR3, the DNA is TGCAGCGGTCTTCAGGTGAACACTGAAGCTTTCTTT.

This clonotype was counted only a few times. The chain joins TRBV6-2 or TRBV6-3 to TRBJ1-6; D might be TRBD1 (5 bases). CDR3 length: 16 residues. V gave up 5 bases and J gave up 10 bases, with 21 bases separating them. CDR1 is MNHEY and CDR2 is SVGEGT in the germline V gene. CDR3: CASSEIGTGGSSPLHF. DNA of the CDR3: TGTGCCAGCAGTGAAATAGGTACGGGGGGATCCTCACCCCTCCACTTT.

This clonotype was found many times. The chain couples TRBV7-8 to TRBJ1-6; 7 nucleotides agree with TRBD1. Germline trimming cut 5 bases from V and 10 bases from J; bases unmatched to any gene: 11. There are 15 residues in the CDR3. The germline CDR1 and CDR2 sequences are SGHVS and FQNEAQ. CDR3 DNA sequence: TGTGCCAGCAGCCTTACCGACAGGGTTGAATCACCCCTCCACTTT. Protein product: CASSLTDRVESPLHF.

This clonotype has just a few counts. The J gene is TRBJ1-2, the V gene TRBV28; D is uncertain. Trimming stripped 6 bases from V and 4 bases from J, with 6 bases between. This CDR3 has 11 amino acids. Per germline, CDR1 MDHEN and CDR2 SYDVKM. CDR3 nucleotide sequence: TGTGCCAGCAGGAAAGCCTATGGCTACACCTTC. This encodes CASRKAYGYTF.

The chain combines TRBV19 with TRBJ1-5; a possible D gene is TRBD1 (5 bases). The V gene's germline CDR1 is LNHDA and CDR2 SQIVND (reference sequence). The CDR3 is 14 residues long. Trimming took 10 bases from V and 6 from J, leaving 19 bases between them. CDR3 in DNA: TGTGCCACCTCGAGTCGGGGACGGAGTCAGCCCCAGCATTTT. Its translation is CATSSRGRSQPQHF.

This clonotype appeared a few times. This chain joins TRBV12-5 and TRBJ2-7; D gene unclear. In germline, CDR1 is LGHNT, CDR2 FRNRAP. The CDR3 is made up of 10 amino acids. The V and J ends lost 10 bases and 2 bases respectively, with 6 bases between them. The CDR3 DNA sequence: TGTGCTAAGGGTACCTACGAGCAGTACTTC. Translating gives CAKGTYEQYF.

J is TRBJ2-2 and V is TRBV6-5; no firm D call. Germline CDR1 reads MNHEY; CDR2 reads SVGAGI. The CDR3 covers 13 residues. Trimming pared 0 bases from V and 6 bases from J, leaving 5 bases between. The CDR3 DNA follows: TGTGCCAGCAGTTACTCGTTGGCCGGGGAGCTGTTTTTT. Translating it yields CASSYSLAGELFF.

J is TRBJ1-2 and V is TRBV19; D is perhaps TRBD1 (5 bases). This CDR3 is 13 amino acids long. Trimming took off 4 bases at V and 3 bases at J, with 9 bases between the two ends. Germline-derived CDR1 and CDR2 are LNHDA and SQIVND (reference sequence). CDR3 DNA sequence: TGTGCCAGTAGTAAGGGGTGGGACTATGGCTACACCTTC. Residues: CASSKGWDYGYTF. The variable domain in full, with the rest retrieved from reference TRBV19 and TRBJ1-2, is DGGITQSPKYLFRKEGQNVTLSCEQNLNHDAMYWYRQDPGQGLRLIYYSQIVNDFQKGDIAEGYSVSREKKESFPLTVTSAQKNPTAFYLCASSKGWDYGYTFGSGTRLTVV.

This clonotype appeared many times. This chain uses TRBV7-2 with TRBJ1-5, with D perhaps TRBD1 (6 bases). V was cut by 5 bases and J by 1 base, with 12 bases left in between. The CDR3 has 15 amino acids. CDR1 and CDR2 from the germline V gene are SGHTA and FQGNSA. The DNA for the CDR3 is TGTGCCAGCAGCCCCCAGGGGCTAAGCAATCAGCCCCAGCATTTT. It codes for CASSPQGLSNQPQHF.

This clonotype showed up just a few times. The chain links TRBV7-2 to TRBJ1-1; D uncertain. The length of the CDR3 is 15 residues. CDR1 is SGHTA, CDR2 FQGNSA, per germline. Deletions cut 1 base from V and 3 bases from J, with 12 bases between. CDR3 residues: CASSLVGSPDTEAFF. The CDR3 DNA is TGTGCCAGCAGCTTAGTTGGGTCCCCGGACACTGAAGCTTTCTTT.

The gene calls are TRBV24-1 and TRBJ2-5, with TRBD1 matching 8 bases. The CDR3 spans 16 residues. Per the germline V gene, CDR1 is KGHDR and CDR2 is SFDVKD. V was clipped by 5 bases and J by 5 bases; unmatched bases: 12. The CDR3: CATSASDRELLETQYF. CDR3 nucleotide sequence: TGTGCCACCAGTGCTTCGGACAGGGAATTGCTTGAGACCCAGTACTTC.

The sample holds many counts of this clonotype. The rearrangement uses TRBV7-2 and TRBJ2-1; 8 bases align to TRBD2. The CDR3 is made up of 18 amino acids. V lost 2 bases and J lost 0; bases outside the gene matches: 9. Germline values: CDR1 SGHTA, CDR2 FQGNSA. CDR3 region: CASSLTPGGAFSYNEQFF. The CDR3 region has the DNA TGTGCCAGCAGCTTAACCCCCGGGGGGGCTTTCTCCTACAATGAGCAGTTCTTC.

This clonotype has just a few counts. The chain recombines TRBV10-2 with TRBJ1-2; a possible D gene is TRBD1 (6 bases). The germline gives CDR1 WSHSY, CDR2 SAAADI. The V end was cut by 2 bases, the J end by 0 bases, with 22 bases between. This CDR3 contains 19 residues. CDR3 in amino acids: CASSEARGGFMTANYGYTF. CDR3 in DNA: TGCGCCAGCAGTGAGGCTCGGGGGGGCTTTATGACAGCTAACTATGGCTACACCTTC.

This clonotype showed up just a few times. The chain combines TRBV29-1 with TRBJ2-7; D is ambiguous. This CDR3 spans 15 amino acids. The V end lost 0 bases, the J end lost 0 bases, and 12 bases lay between the germline ends. Per germline, CDR1 SQVTM and CDR2 ANQGSEA. The CDR3 sequence is CSVEDEGKSSYEQYF. The CDR3 DNA sequence: TGCAGCGTTGAAGATGAAGGAAAAAGCTCCTACGAGCAGTACTTC.

This clonotype was detected ten times or more. The rearrangement links TRBV29-1 to TRBJ2-7; 8 bases are a match to TRBD1. Trimming took 7 bases from V and 3 from J; bases not matched to a gene: 5. Germline values: CDR1 SQVTM, CDR2 ANQGSEA. The CDR3 sequence is 12 residues long. In DNA, the CDR3 is TGCAGCGCATGGACAGGGTACTACGAGCAGTACTTC. Translating gives CSAWTGYYEQYF.

This clonotype showed up many times. V is TRBV7-2 and J is TRBJ2-5, with 10 nucleotides matching TRBD2. The CDR3 runs 16 residues. J gave up 6 bases and V 1 base, and 8 bases lay outside the gene matches. Looked up from germline, CDR1 is SGHTA and CDR2 is FQGNSA. CDR3 in amino acids: CASSLGPSGSRKTQYF. The DNA of the CDR3 is TGTGCCAGCAGCTTAGGCCCTAGCGGGAGTAGAAAGACCCAGTACTTC.

This clonotype was observed a handful of times. The J gene is TRBJ1-2, the V gene TRBV12-3 or TRBV12-4; TRBD1 agrees at 7 bases. V lost 5 bases to trimming and J lost 4 bases; unmatched junction nucleotides: 7. The CDR3 contains 14 residues. CDR3 coding DNA: TGTGCCAGCAGTATACTCGGGACAGTCTATGGCTACACCTTC. Its translation: CASSILGTVYGYTF.

This clonotype was recorded many times. V and J are TRBV12-3 or TRBV12-4 and TRBJ2-4, with D possibly being TRBD2 (6 bases). The germline V and J ends were trimmed by 4 bases and 6 bases, with 16 bases remaining between them. This CDR3 is built from 15 residues. CDR3 sequence: CASSSSHAGGNIQYF. The CDR3 coding sequence is TGTGCCAGCAGTTCGAGTCACGCCGGGGGAAACATTCAGTACTTC.

This clonotype has ten or more counts. In nucleotides, the CDR3 is TGTGCCAGCAGCTTCGAGGGCTATGGCTACACCTTC. Its translation is CASSFEGYGYTF. J is TRBJ1-2 and V is TRBV7-9; no definite D call. The CDR3 spans 12 residues. V lost 3 bases and J 4 bases, leaving 6 bases between the germline ends. The germline gives CDR1 SEHNR, CDR2 FQNEAQ (reference sequence).

This clonotype was found a few times. The chain has TRBV27 and TRBJ1-1; no reliable D call. This CDR3 region has 13 residues. With 4 bases removed from V and 7 bases from J, the gap between germline ends came to 13 bases. The germline gives CDR1 MNHEY, CDR2 SMNVEV (reference sequence). The CDR3 sequence: CASSSPNSLEAFF. CDR3 DNA: TGTGCCAGCAGTTCCCCCAACAGCCTTGAAGCTTTCTTT.

There are many counts of this clonotype. The CDR3 protein is CASFRPSGATNYGYTF. CDR3 in DNA: TGTGCCAGTTTCAGACCCTCCGGAGCAACTAACTATGGCTACACCTTC. The gene calls are TRBV19 and TRBJ1-2; D ambiguous. Trimming removed 8 bases at V and 0 bases at J, with 19 bases between. CDR1 LNHDA and CDR2 SQIVND come from the germline V gene (reference sequence). The CDR3 contains 16 residues.

This clonotype was seen repeatedly, ten times or more. This sequence joins TRBV7-6 and TRBJ2-7; TRBD2 matches 8 bases. V shed 0 bases and J 2 bases; nucleotides not matched to a gene: 12. Germline lookup yields CDR1 SGHVS and CDR2 FNYEAQ. This CDR3 comprises 18 residues. CDR3 coding DNA: TGTGCCAGCAGCTTAGCACCCTTCGGGGCGGGGGGTGCCTACGAGCAGTACTTC. It yields the protein CASSLAPFGAGGAYEQYF.

Worth noting for this clonotype: A much larger clone differs by one base, so this may be a read error. The CDR3 is CASSAGRQQTQYF. The CDR3 DNA follows: TGTGCCAGCAGCGCCGGACGGCAACAGACCCAGTACTTC. This chain connects TRBV7-6 to TRBJ2-5; D not certain. This CDR3 is built from 13 residues. CDR1 and CDR2 (germline): SGHVS, FNYEAQ. V was trimmed by 5 bases and J by 6 bases, leaving 13 bases between them.

This clonotype came up many times. The rearrangement links TRBV6-6 to TRBJ1-1; D unclear. The V end lost 6 bases, the J end lost 4 bases, and 18 bases lay between the germline ends. Germline V gives CDR1 MNHNY, CDR2 SVGAGI (reference sequence). The CDR3 consists of 15 residues. CDR3: CASSHAGGASTEAFF. CDR3 bases: TGTGCCAGCAGCCACGCCGGTGGCGCGAGCACTGAAGCTTTCTTT.

In this sample, this clonotype turned up many times. The V call is TRBV20-1, the J call TRBJ2-1, with D possibly matching TRBD2 (5 bases). V lost 1 base and J lost 10, with 26 bases in between. The CDR3 is made up of 17 amino acids. CDR1 is DFQATT, CDR2 SNEGSKA, per germline (reference sequence). The CDR3 reads CSARGVLGGRAVWEQFF. In nucleotides, the CDR3 is TGCAGTGCTAGAGGGGTGCTCGGAGGTCGGGCGGTGTGGGAGCAGTTCTTC.